This T cell receptor beta chain was profiled in a study of cytomegalovirus exposure and HLA in healthy donors. The germline CDR1 and CDR2 sequences are WNHNN and SYGVQD (reference sequence). The CDR3 extends over 17 amino acids. After removal of 5 bases from V and 7 bases from J, the junction contained 16 bases not matched to a gene. On this clone: Its matching antigen is unknown.

The primer mix had 60 Vbeta and 13 Jbeta primers. This table comes from immunoSEQ multiplex PCR, and its TCRdb copy is limited to in-frame clones, with some not included. The sample carries about 110,000 clones, about two thirds recorded once. Overall study results and limits: TCR beta sequences numbering roughly 16,000 were associated with HLA alleles at 0.05 false discovery rate in a later analysis.

The receptor comes from a boy younger than 18 in good health and CMV-seronegative. The rearrangement joins TRBV10-1 to TRBJ2-1; 8 nucleotides align to TRBD2. The source material was PBMCs. The CDR3, as DNA: TGCGCCAGCAGTACTTTTCAGAGCGGGAGAATGAGGAATGAGCAGTTCTTC. Translating it yields CASSTFQSGRMRNEQFF.